The 11 T cell receptor beta chains presented below share a single source sample, sequenced in a study of blood T cells in healthy people across ages. Primers used in a second PCR of roughly 6 to 11 cycles were a sample-barcoded 5' primer and a J-beta primer mix. TCRdb fed the 5' RACE reads into MiXCR, producing one record per CDR3 protein. The top ten hold about 21% of the sample, which has some 800,000 distinct CDR3 sequences, approximately 48% seen once. Sequences were obtained from blood. These receptors came from a man between 60 and 75 years old in good health.

The chain combines TRBV7-9 with TRBJ1-1; 8 bases match TRBD1. In germline, CDR1 is SEHNR, CDR2 FQNEAQ (reference sequence). The trim removed 5 bases at V and 2 bases at J, leaving 10 bases unmatched. CDR3 length: 16 residues. The CDR3 spells CASSEDREGGNTEAFF. The DNA of the CDR3 is TGTGCCAGCAGCGAGGACAGGGAAGGAGGAAACACTGAAGCTTTCTTT. The full variable domain, completed using reference TRBV7-9 and TRBJ1-1, is DTGVSQNPRHKITKRGQNVTFRCDPISEHNRLYWYRQTLGQGPEFLTYFQNEAQLEKSRLLSDRFSAERPKGSFSTLEIQRTEQGDSAMYLCASSEDREGGNTEAFFGQGTRLTVV.

The chain joins TRBV7-2 to TRBJ2-1, with D unresolved. Looked up from germline, CDR1 is SGHTA and CDR2 is FQGNSA. The length of the CDR3 is 15 residues. Trimming took 0 bases from V and 10 from J, leaving 16 bases between them. As DNA, the CDR3 is TGTGCCAGCAGCTTAGCGACCGGGTCATACCGAGAGCAGTTCTTC. This sequence encodes CASSLATGSYREQFF.

The genes are TRBV6-2 or TRBV6-3 and TRBJ2-4; 7 bases are shared with TRBD1. Judging by the DNA end, TRBJ2-7 fits better; the J call may be wrong. The CDR3 has 14 amino acids. Germline V CDR1 and CDR2: MNHEY, SVGEGT. CDR3 protein: CASRITGVSYEQYF. The CDR3 bases are TGTGCCAGCAGGATAACAGGGGTCTCCTACGAGCAGTACTTC.

The V and J genes are TRBV15 and TRBJ1-4; D gene ambiguous. The CDR3 extends over 14 amino acids. Looked up from germline, CDR1 is LNHNV and CDR2 is YYDKDF (reference sequence). V was pared by 0 bases and J by 10 bases, with 12 bases between. The CDR3 nucleotides read TGTGCCACCAGCAGAGATAATGGGTATGGAAAACTGTTTTTT. This translates into CATSRDNGYGKLFF.

Details on this clonotype: It may be a read error: a sequence one base away is much more abundant. This is likely a read error, given that the CDR3 carries no conserved phenylalanine or tryptophan at its end. The chain employs TRBV2 and TRBJ2-7; 8 bases line up with TRBD2. The assigned J gene may be wrong: the sequence end matches TRBJ2-5 better. Germline V gene lookup returns CDR1 SNHLY and CDR2 FYNNEI. The CDR3 length is 14 residues. CDR3 coding DNA: TGTGCCAGCAGTCCCGGACTAGCATTTGAGACCCAGTACTTA. Protein: CASSPGLAFETQYL.

As DNA, the CDR3 is TGTGCCAGCAGTTACGTCCGAGGGGGCACAGATACGCAGTATTTT. Protein product: CASSYVRGGTDTQYF. The gene calls are TRBV6-6 and TRBJ2-3, with D perhaps given as TRBD1 or TRBD2 (5 bases each). The CDR3 length is 15 residues. V was cut by 2 bases and J by 1 base, with 10 bases left in between. CDR1 is MNHNY, CDR2 SVGAGI, per germline (reference sequence).

This chain joins TRBV7-2 and TRBJ2-7, with TRBD2 identical over 7 bases. Germline loops: CDR1 SGHTA, CDR2 FQGNSA. The CDR3 totals 13 residues. With V trimmed by 4 bases and J by 5 bases, 5 bases remained unmatched. The CDR3 here is CASSSGLPDEQYF. CDR3 in DNA: TGTGCCAGCAGCTCGGGACTACCCGACGAGCAGTACTTC.

Comments on this clonotype: The limits of the CDR3 on the DNA are not certain, so only TCRdb's listed CDR3 is given. The rearrangement uses TRBV6-2 or TRBV6-3 and TRBJ1-1. The CDR3 has 14 residues if both end residues are counted. In germline, CDR1 is MNHEY, CDR2 SVGEGT. CDR3 sequence reads: CASSYSTRSGRAFF.

V is TRBV27 and J is TRBJ2-1; 8 bases are shared with TRBD2. CDR3 size: 14 residues. V was clipped by 10 bases and J by 1 base; unmatched bases: 6. The germline gives CDR1 MNHEY, CDR2 SMNVEV (reference sequence). CDR3 DNA sequence: TGTGCCAACCTCGGGGGGGGATCCTACAATGAGCAGTTCTTC. Translating it yields CANLGGGSYNEQFF.

This chain links TRBV20-1 with TRBJ1-2; no definite D call. The CDR3 has 12 amino acids. Deletions cut 1 base from V and 11 bases from J, with 14 bases between. The V gene's germline CDR1 is DFQATT and CDR2 SNEGSKA (reference sequence). This CDR3 reads CSARGWGVGYTF. The DNA of the CDR3 is TGCAGTGCTAGAGGATGGGGTGTTGGTTACACCTTC.

V usage is TRBV4-3 and J usage is TRBJ2-3, with D hard to call. The CDR3 is 14 residues long. The ends were cut back, 2 bases at V and 7 bases at J, with 13 bases in the middle. Germline V gene lookup returns CDR1 LGHNA and CDR2 YSLEER. The CDR3: CASSQRVREYTQYF. The CDR3 DNA sequence: TGCGCCAGCAGCCAACGGGTCAGAGAATATACGCAGTATTTT.